The 32 T cell receptor delta chains presented below share a single source sample, sequenced in a study of gamma delta lymphoproliferative disorders and STAT genes. TCRdb re-called the multiplex PCR reads with CATT. In the table there are about 3,000 delta-chain clones, 1.1% of which are singletons. Genomic DNA from isolated PBMCs served as the sequencing template. The sequenced material came from blood. The receptors were gathered from a human donor in good health.

This clone showed up just a few times. A read error likely explains why the TCRdb protein, taken from a much larger clone, differs from this DNA's translation at residue 5; the protein shown is translated from the DNA. The chain has TRDV2 and TRDJ3; 7 bases match TRDD3. V was clipped by 3 bases and J by 0 bases; unmatched bases: 7. The length of the CDR3 is 18 residues. Per the germline V gene, CDR1 is GEAIGNYY and CDR2 is EKD. For the CDR3, the DNA is TGTGCCTGTGACGCGGCGGGGATAAGCTCCTGGGACACCCGACAGATGTTTTTC. Its translation: CACDAAGISSWDTRQMFF.

A word on this clone: A single base is all that separates this from a far larger clone, so a read error is likely. At the DNA level, this CDR3 is encoded by other sequences in the same sample as well. The gene calls are TRDV2 and TRDJ1; 12 bases map to TRDD3. With V trimmed by 2 bases and J by 1 base, 16 bases remained unmatched. In germline, CDR1 is GEAIGNYY, CDR2 EKD. This CDR3 region has 20 residues. CDR3 amino acids: CACDRVGGLGDTRSTDKLIF. DNA of the CDR3: TGTGCCTGTGACAGGGTCGGCGGGCTGGGGGATACGAGAAGCACCGATAAACTCATCTTT.

This clone has just a few counts. This DNA's translation and the protein TCRdb lists, from a much larger clone, do not match at residue 3, likely due to a read error; the protein shown is translated from the DNA. This chain links TRDV1 with TRDJ1; D is possibly TRDD2 or TRDD3 (6 bases each). Germline-derived CDR1 and CDR2 are TSWWSYY and QGS. CDR3 length equals 18 residues. CDR3 coding DNA: TGTGCTCCTGGGGACTTCCTTCACTGGCTCTCCCACACCGATAAACTCATCTTT. This gives the protein CAPGDFLHWLSHTDKLIF.

This clone was seen a handful of times. TCRdb records a much larger clone's protein for this DNA, with a difference at residue 16 that likely arises from a read error; the protein given is the translation of the DNA. The V call is TRDV2, the J call TRDJ1; D is perhaps TRDD3 (5 bases). Germline V gives CDR1 GEAIGNYY, CDR2 EKD. The CDR3 is 17 amino acids. This CDR3 is CACDTVEAQGGHDKLTF. CDR3 DNA sequence: TGTGCCTGTGACACCGTAGAAGCCCAAGGGGGTCACGATAAACTCACCTTT.

About this clone itself: A read error likely explains this, since a far larger clone differs by one base. The DNA is left out, because the CDR3 cannot be placed on it with certainty; the CDR3 is given as TCRdb lists it. The J gene is TRDJ1, the V gene TRAV29/DV5; the table's D call TRDD3 went unverified against the DNA. CDR1 is NSMFDY, CDR2 ISSIKDK, per germline. From its first to its last residue, the CDR3 has 23 amino acids. The CDR3: CSVLLCSEGAFQPSYLTPDKLIF.

As regards this clone: This sequence is one base from a far larger clone and is likely a read error. Other DNA sequences in the sample encode the same CDR3. CDR3 sequence: CACDTVEAQGGHDKLIF. The DNA for the CDR3 is TGTGCCTGTGATACCGTAGAAGCCCAAGGGGGTCACGATAAACTCATCTTT. The chain links TRDV2 to TRDJ1; a possible D gene is TRDD3 (5 bases). V was pared by 4 bases and J by 4 bases, with 24 bases between. Germline V gene lookup returns CDR1 GEAIGNYY and CDR2 EKD. The CDR3 runs 17 residues.

This clone was counted only a few times. A much larger clone differs from this one at a single base, so this may be a read error. Other DNA sequences of this sample code for an identical CDR3. The chain combines TRDV1 with TRDJ1; 8 bases line up with TRDD3. Germline V gives CDR1 TSWWSYY, CDR2 QGS. This CDR3 comprises 17 residues. The CDR3 coding sequence is TGTGCCCTTGGGGACGACTCTGGGGGACAGTACACCGATAAACTCATCTTT. This codes for CALGDDSGGQYTDKLIF.

This clone has more than one count but fewer than ten. A far larger clone is off by one base, so a read error is likely. This CDR3 is also generated by other DNA sequences in the sample. The genes are TRDV2 and TRDJ1, with 7 bases fitting TRDD3. Trimming cost V 0 bases and J 2 bases; bases outside gene matches: 14. The CDR3 length is 18 residues. Germline assignment: CDR1 GEAIGNYY and CDR2 EKD. In DNA form, the CDR3 reads TGTGCCTGTGACACCGTGGCTGGGGGTTCTCGGTATACCGATAAACTCATCTTT. This translates into CACDTVAGGSRYTDKLIF.

This clone was recorded a few times. The protein TCRdb gives is from a much larger clone and does not agree with this DNA's translation at residue 15, likely a read error; the protein shown here comes from the DNA. V is TRDV2 and J is TRDJ1; 13 nucleotides line up with TRDD3. V shed 3 bases, J shed 3 bases, and the junction held 18 bases outside the gene matches. The CDR3 extends over 20 amino acids. Germline V gene sequence: CDR1 GEAIGNYY, CDR2 EKD. This chain's CDR3 is CACDLEPSLGDTGDADKLIF. CDR3 nucleotides: TGTGCCTGTGACCTAGAACCCTCACTGGGGGATACGGGGGACGCCGATAAACTCATCTTT.

The V and J genes are TRDV2 and TRDJ1; 13 bases fit TRDD3. This CDR3 is built from 18 residues. The junction had 16 bases not matched to a gene; V was cut back by 1 base and J by 9 bases. From germline, CDR1 is GEAIGNYY and CDR2 EKD. The CDR3 loop reads CACDTVGVLGDTPGELIF. The CDR3 nucleotides read TGTGCCTGTGACACTGTTGGAGTACTGGGGGATACGCCAGGGGAACTCATCTTT.

This clone was picked up a small number of times. TCRdb pairs this DNA with a much larger clone's protein that differs at residue 12, likely a read error; the protein shown was translated from the DNA. The chain recombines TRDV2 with TRDJ3, with 10 bases lining up with TRDD3. Germline CDR1 reads GEAIGNYY; CDR2 reads EKD. This CDR3 is built from 20 residues. Trimming cost V 0 bases and J 2 bases; bases outside gene matches: 9. The CDR3 loop reads CACDTVLGDASPWDTRQMFF. The CDR3 DNA follows: TGTGCCTGTGACACCGTACTGGGGGATGCGAGCCCCTGGGACACCCGACAGATGTTTTTC.

On this clone: TCRdb assigns this DNA the protein of a much larger clone, which departs from its translation at residue 12; this likely reflects a read error, and the protein shown comes from translating the DNA. The chain employs TRDV2 and TRDJ3; 10 bases map to TRDD3. V trimming: 3 bases; J trimming: 5 bases; junction bases outside the gene matches: 12. The CDR3 extends over 19 amino acids. Germline V lookup: CDR1 GEAIGNYY, CDR2 EKD. In DNA, the CDR3 is TGTGCCTGTGACGGCATGGGGGATACCCCAACCCGGGACACCCGACAGATGTTTTTC. This sequence encodes CACDGMGDTPTRDTRQMFF.

To note about this clone: This DNA's translation and the protein TCRdb lists, from a much larger clone, do not match at residue 14, likely due to a read error; the protein shown is translated from the DNA. J is TRDJ1 and V is TRDV2; 8 bases map to TRDD3. CDR1 is GEAIGNYY and CDR2 is EKD in the germline V gene. The CDR3 runs 15 residues. The CDR3 coding sequence is TGTGCCTGTGACTCCTGGGGGACCCCGGGGGATAAACTCACCTTT. Its protein product is CACDSWGTPGDKLTF.

This clone ranks as large (0.1 to 1%). The same CDR3 also results from other DNA sequences found in this sample. The J gene is TRDJ1, the V gene TRDV2; the D gene is possibly TRDD3 (6 bases). The germline V gene has CDR1 GEAIGNYY and CDR2 EKD. Between the trimmed V and J ends, which lost 3 bases and 0 bases, there was a span of 13 bases. The CDR3 loop spans 15 amino acids. CDR3 sequence (DNA): TGTGCCTGTGACGAATGGGGGGCCCACACCGATAAACTCATCTTT. It is translated as CACDEWGAHTDKLIF.

This clone is classed as large. This sample includes further DNA sequences coding for the same CDR3. The CDR3 DNA reads as TGTGCCTGTGACACAGTACTGGGGGATAGCTCCTGGGACACCCGACAGATGTTTTTC. Translating it yields CACDTVLGDSSWDTRQMFF. The chain uses TRDV2 and TRDJ3; the match to TRDD3 covers 11 bases. Germline assignment: CDR1 GEAIGNYY and CDR2 EKD. J was trimmed by 0 bases and V by 1 base; bases with no gene match: 4. The CDR3 runs to 19 residues.

This clone is categorized as large. The sample holds other DNA sequences that translate to the same CDR3. This chain uses TRDV2 with TRDJ1, with D unresolved. V lost 0 bases and J lost 2, with 21 bases in between. This CDR3 region has 18 residues. In germline, CDR1 is GEAIGNYY, CDR2 EKD. The CDR3 DNA follows: TGTGCCTGTGACACCGTTGAAGCCCCCGGACGAGTAACCGATAAACTCATCTTT. This gives the protein CACDTVEAPGRVTDKLIF.

In its sample, this clone was seen a few times. The TCRdb protein comes from a much larger clone and disagrees with this DNA's translation at residue 4, likely due to a read error; the protein given here is derived from the DNA. This rearrangement joins TRDV2 to TRDJ1; 13 bases fit TRDD3. Trimming at V came to 5 bases and at J to 0 bases, leaving 11 bases not matched to a gene. The CDR3 sequence is 18 residues long. Per the germline V gene, CDR1 is GEAIGNYY and CDR2 is EKD. The chain's CDR3 is CACGEVLGDTGYTDKLIF. CDR3 bases: TGTGCCTGTGGCGAAGTACTGGGGGATACGGGGTACACCGATAAACTCATCTTT.

Comment on this clone: This likely traces to a read error, being one base from a far larger clone. Other DNA sequences in the same sample also yield this CDR3. The rearrangement joins TRDV2 to TRDJ3; D perhaps matches TRDD3 (5 bases). Germline assignment: CDR1 GEAIGNYY and CDR2 EKD. The CDR3 has 19 residues. Between the trimmed V and J ends, which lost 4 bases and 0 bases, there was a span of 18 bases. Written as DNA, the CDR3 is TGTGCCTGTGATACCGGGGGGTTACGCAGCTCCTGGGACACCCGACAGATGTTTTTC. Translating it yields CACDTGGLRSSWDTRQMFF.

To note about this clone: The likely explanation is a read error, given a far larger clone one base away. Other DNA sequences from this sample encode an identical CDR3 as well. This chain uses TRDV2 with TRDJ1; no clear D. CDR1 is GEAIGNYY, CDR2 EKD, per germline. The CDR3 spans 15 residues. The CDR3 DNA reads as TGTGCCTGCGACACCCTCTTAACTTCGGGCGATAAACTCATCTTT. Protein: CACDTLLTSGDKLIF.

As concerns this clone: This sequence is one base from a far larger clone and is likely a read error. The same CDR3 is also encoded by other DNA sequences in this sample. V and J are TRDV2 and TRDJ1; 7 bases fit TRDD3. Per germline, CDR1 GEAIGNYY and CDR2 EKD. The CDR3 loop spans 15 amino acids. The CDR3 spells CACDVLGSSTDKLIF. Here the CDR3 DNA reads TGTGCCTGTGACGTACTGGGGTCTTCTACCGATAAACTTATCTTT.

For this clone: TCRdb assigns this DNA the protein of a much larger clone, which departs from its translation at residue 17; this likely reflects a read error, and the protein shown comes from translating the DNA. The chain recombines TRDV1 with TRDJ1; TRDD2 aligns across 9 bases. Germline CDR1 is TSWWSYY and CDR2 is QGS. The length of the CDR3 is 20 residues. The CDR3 coding sequence is TGTGCTCTTGGGGGAAGCCTTCCTACGTGCGATACGGAGTACACCGATATACTCATCTTT. Translation: CALGGSLPTCDTEYTDILIF.

In the case of this clone: The translation of this DNA and the TCRdb protein of a much larger clone differ at residue 15, probably owing to a read error; the protein shown here is translated from the DNA. The V and J genes are TRDV2 and TRDJ3; 10 bases are a match to TRDD3. Germline V CDR1 and CDR2: GEAIGNYY, EKD. The CDR3 is 20 amino acids. CDR3 residues: CACDTVLGDASSWDARQMFF. The CDR3 DNA reads as TGTGCCTGTGACACCGTACTGGGGGATGCGAGCTCCTGGGACGCCCGACAGATGTTTTTC.

As regards this clone: It differs at one base from a far larger clone, so likely a read error. At the DNA level, this CDR3 is encoded by other sequences in the same sample as well. The rearrangement uses TRDV2 and TRDJ1; 9 nucleotides agree with TRDD3. Trimming at V came to 0 bases and at J to 5 bases, leaving 9 bases not matched to a gene. The CDR3 is made up of 16 amino acids. CDR1 and CDR2 from the germline V gene are GEAIGNYY and EKD. The CDR3 here is CACDTVGGIHRDKLIF. CDR3 nucleotides: TGTGCCTGTGACACCGTGGGGGGGATACACCGTGATAAACTCATCTTT.

This clone was seen more than once but under ten times. It differs at one base from a far larger clone, so likely a read error. The same CDR3 arises from other DNA sequences in this sample as well. The gene calls are TRDV2 and TRDJ1; no firm D call. From germline, CDR1 is GEAIGNYY and CDR2 EKD. CDR3 length: 15 amino acids. Here the CDR3 DNA reads TGTGCCTGTGACACGGTTGGATGGGCCACCGATAAACTCATCTTC. Translation: CACDTVGWATDKLIF.

This clone qualifies as medium-sized. Within the sample, other DNA sequences also encode this same CDR3. V gene TRDV1 combines with J gene TRDJ1, with TRDD3 matching over 11 bases. This CDR3 has 21 amino acids. Per the germline V gene, CDR1 is TSWWSYY and CDR2 is QGS. V was pared by 6 bases and J by 0 bases, with 21 bases of the junction left unmatched. CDR3 sequence: CALGRAFLLLLGDMYTDKLIF. The CDR3 bases are TGTGCTCTTGGAAGGGCCTTCCTCCTGTTACTGGGGGATATGTACACCGATAAACTCATCTTT.

Comment on this clone: A single base is all that separates this from a far larger clone, so a read error is likely. Other DNA variants within this sample encode the same CDR3. The chain links TRDV2 to TRDJ1; 7 nucleotides align to TRDD3. Germline-derived CDR1 and CDR2 are GEAIGNYY and EKD. After removal of 3 bases from V and 0 bases from J, the junction contained 12 bases not matched to a gene. The CDR3 has 17 residues. The CDR3 bases are TGTGCCTGTGACGGGATACTGGGGAAGGAGTACACCGATAAACTCATCTTT. Residues: CACDGILGKEYTDKLIF.

Judged by abundance, this clone is medium-sized (0.01 to 0.1%). J is TRDJ1 and V is TRDV1, with TRDD2 as a possible D gene (5 bases). Germline V gives CDR1 TSWWSYY, CDR2 QGS. The V and J ends lost 4 bases and 2 bases respectively, with 38 bases between them. The CDR3 is made up of 23 amino acids. CDR3 amino acids: CALGVSNLRPPPARGTGTDKLIF. DNA for the CDR3: TGTGCTCTTGGGGTTTCGAACCTACGACCTCCTCCGGCTAGGGGTACGGGGACCGATAAACTCATCTTT.

A note on this clone: A far larger clone is a single base away, which makes a read error likely. In the same sample, other DNA sequences code for this CDR3. The chain is built from TRDV2 and TRDJ1; 9 bases map to TRDD3. Germline values: CDR1 GEAIGNYY, CDR2 EKD. The CDR3 runs 18 residues. The CDR3 loop reads CACDTIDWGTSYTDKLIF. The CDR3 bases are TGTGCCTGTGACACAATAGACTGGGGGACTTCGTACACTGATAAACTCATCTTT.

As concerns this clone: The amino acid sequence in TCRdb belongs to a much larger clone and departs from this DNA's translation at residue 4, likely a sequencing read error; the sequence shown is translated from the DNA. The V and J genes are TRDV2 and TRDJ1; the D is unclear. CDR3 size: 17 residues. CDR1 and CDR2 from the germline V gene are GEAIGNYY and EKD. Between the trimmed V and J ends, which lost 5 bases and 0 bases, there was a span of 21 bases. In DNA, the CDR3 is TGTGCCTGTGGCACAGCAGAGATTACCATGAACACCGATAAACTCATCTTT. It specifies CACGTAEITMNTDKLIF.

Comments on this clone: This probably arose from a read error, given a far larger clone one base away. The sample holds other DNA sequences that translate to the same CDR3. The genes are TRDV2 and TRDJ1; D remains unclear. In germline, CDR1 is GEAIGNYY, CDR2 EKD. The CDR3 totals 17 residues. The CDR3 spells CACDTLAGSTDTDKLIF. The CDR3 bases are TGTGCCTGTGACACGTTAGCCGGATCTACGGACACTGATAAACTCATCTTT.

In this sample, this clone turned up a few times. The likely explanation is a read error, given a far larger clone one base away. V gene TRDV2 combines with J gene TRDJ1; TRDD3 matches 9 bases. The V gene's germline CDR1 is GEAIGNYY and CDR2 EKD. There are 16 residues in the CDR3. This CDR3 reads CACGTVGGIHRDKLIF. The CDR3 nucleotides are TGTGCCTGTGGCACCGTGGGGGGGATACACCGCGATAAACTCATCTTT.

Although no V gene was called, TRDJ1 is the J gene; the table gives TRDD3 as D, unverified against the DNA. The CDR3 runs to 22 residues. CDR3 bases: TGTGCCTGTGACTCGACGAGACCTGCTCAGACTCTGGACCTAAGGATCACCGATAAACTCATCTTT. It specifies CACDSTRPAQTLDLRITDKLIF.